The sequence of this TCR beta chain was determined in a study of cytomegalovirus exposure and HLA in healthy donors. The table came from immunoSEQ multiplex PCR; TCRdb's copy has only in-frame clones and leaves some out. The profile shows about 180,000 clones, 85% of them singletons. The germline V and J ends were trimmed by 8 bases and 0 bases, with 6 bases remaining between them. This CDR3 spans 12 amino acids. CDR1 is ENHRY, CDR2 SYGVKD, per germline. This clonotype was obtained from a man between 18 and 29 years old in good health and CMV-seropositive. This chain uses TRBV10-3 with TRBJ2-3; D is unresolved. The sequenced material came from PBMCs. This CDR3 reads CAISESTDTQYF. CDR3 nucleotide sequence: TGTGCCATCTCGGAGAGCACAGATACGCAGTATTTT.